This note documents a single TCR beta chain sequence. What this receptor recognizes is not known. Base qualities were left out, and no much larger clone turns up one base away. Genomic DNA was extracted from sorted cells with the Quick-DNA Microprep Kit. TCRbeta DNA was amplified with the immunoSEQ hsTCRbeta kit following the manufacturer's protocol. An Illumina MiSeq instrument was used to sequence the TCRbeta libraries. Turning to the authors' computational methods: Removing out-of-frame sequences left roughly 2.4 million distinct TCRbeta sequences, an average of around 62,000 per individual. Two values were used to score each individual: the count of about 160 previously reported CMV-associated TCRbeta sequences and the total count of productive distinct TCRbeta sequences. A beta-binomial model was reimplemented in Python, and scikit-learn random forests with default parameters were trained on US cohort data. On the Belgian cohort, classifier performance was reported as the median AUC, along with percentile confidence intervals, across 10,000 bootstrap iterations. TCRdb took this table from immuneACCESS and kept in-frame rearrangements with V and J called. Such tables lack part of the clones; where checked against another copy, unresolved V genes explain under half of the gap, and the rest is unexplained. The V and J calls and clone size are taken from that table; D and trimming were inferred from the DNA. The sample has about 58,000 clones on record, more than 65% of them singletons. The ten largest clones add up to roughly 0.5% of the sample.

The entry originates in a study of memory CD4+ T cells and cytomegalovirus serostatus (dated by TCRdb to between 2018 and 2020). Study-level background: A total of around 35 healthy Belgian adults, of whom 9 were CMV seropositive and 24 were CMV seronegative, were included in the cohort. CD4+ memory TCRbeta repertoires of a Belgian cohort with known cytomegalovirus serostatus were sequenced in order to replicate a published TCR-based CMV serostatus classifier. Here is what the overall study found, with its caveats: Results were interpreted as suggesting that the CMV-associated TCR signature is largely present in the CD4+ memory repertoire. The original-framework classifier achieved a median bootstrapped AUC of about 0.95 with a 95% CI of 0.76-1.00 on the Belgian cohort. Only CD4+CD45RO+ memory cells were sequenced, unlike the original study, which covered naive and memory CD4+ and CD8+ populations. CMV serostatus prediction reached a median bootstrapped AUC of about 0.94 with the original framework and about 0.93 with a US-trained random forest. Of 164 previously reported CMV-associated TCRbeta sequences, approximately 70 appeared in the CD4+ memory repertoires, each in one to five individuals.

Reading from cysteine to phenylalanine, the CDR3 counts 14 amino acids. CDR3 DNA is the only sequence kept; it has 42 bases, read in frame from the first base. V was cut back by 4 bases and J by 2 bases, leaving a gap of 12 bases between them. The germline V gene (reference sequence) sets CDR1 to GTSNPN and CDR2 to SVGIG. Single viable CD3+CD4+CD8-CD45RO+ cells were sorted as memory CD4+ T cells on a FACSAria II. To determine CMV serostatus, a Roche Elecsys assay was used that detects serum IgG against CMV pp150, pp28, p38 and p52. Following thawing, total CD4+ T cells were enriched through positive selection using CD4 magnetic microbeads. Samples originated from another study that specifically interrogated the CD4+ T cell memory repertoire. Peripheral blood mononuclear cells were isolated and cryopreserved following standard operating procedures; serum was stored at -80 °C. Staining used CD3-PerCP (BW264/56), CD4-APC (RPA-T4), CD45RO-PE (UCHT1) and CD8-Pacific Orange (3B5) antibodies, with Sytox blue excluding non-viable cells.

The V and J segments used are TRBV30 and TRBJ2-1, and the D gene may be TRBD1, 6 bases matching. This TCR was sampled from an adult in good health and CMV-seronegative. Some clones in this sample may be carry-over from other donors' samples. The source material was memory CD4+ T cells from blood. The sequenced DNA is TGTGCCTGGATGAGGGGGACCCCCTACAATGAGCAGTTCTTC. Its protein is CAWMRGTPYNEQFF.